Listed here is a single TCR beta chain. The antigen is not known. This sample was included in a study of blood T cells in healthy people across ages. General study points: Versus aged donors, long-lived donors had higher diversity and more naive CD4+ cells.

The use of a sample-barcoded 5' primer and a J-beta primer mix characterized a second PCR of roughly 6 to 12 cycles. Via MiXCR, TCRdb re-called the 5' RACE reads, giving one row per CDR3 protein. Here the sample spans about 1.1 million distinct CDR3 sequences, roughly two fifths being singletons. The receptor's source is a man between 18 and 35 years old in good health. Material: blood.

The CDR3 nucleotides read TGTGCCAGTCAGCCGGGACCAACCTACGAGCAGTACTTC. Amino acids: CASQPGPTYEQYF. The gene calls are TRBV2 and TRBJ2-7; either TRBD1 or TRBD2 may fit D (5 bases each). Germline CDR1 and CDR2: SNHLY and FYNNEI. The CDR3 loop spans 13 amino acids. Trimming left V 9 bases short and J 2 bases short, with 14 bases between.